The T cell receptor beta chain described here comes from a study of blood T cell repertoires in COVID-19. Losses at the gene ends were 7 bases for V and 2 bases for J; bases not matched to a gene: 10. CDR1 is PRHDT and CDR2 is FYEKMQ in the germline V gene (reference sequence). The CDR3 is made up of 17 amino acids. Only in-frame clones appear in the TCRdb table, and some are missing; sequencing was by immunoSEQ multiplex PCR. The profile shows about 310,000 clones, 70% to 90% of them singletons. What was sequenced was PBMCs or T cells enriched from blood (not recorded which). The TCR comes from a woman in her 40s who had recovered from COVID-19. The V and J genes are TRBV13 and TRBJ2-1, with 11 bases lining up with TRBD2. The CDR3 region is CASTLTSGKGTYNEQFF. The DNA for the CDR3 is TGTGCCAGCACCTTGACTAGCGGGAAGGGGACCTACAATGAGCAGTTCTTC.